This T cell receptor beta chain was sequenced in a study of blood T cells in healthy people across ages (dated by TCRdb to the mid-2010s). With respect to the entire study: Template switching captured roughly one uniquely barcoded TCR beta cDNA molecule per two T cells in model experiments. Using deep sequencing normalized with unique cDNA molecular identifiers, the study measured how TCR beta repertoire diversity changes with age. The donors were split into four age groups: young (average around 15 years), middle-aged (about 40), aged (more than 60) and long-lived (over 75). To avoid experimental bias, donors of different ages were spread randomly across the sequencing lanes. Two additional independent replicas of 1 million unique cDNA reads from the same blood draw were analyzed for two donors (one aged 18 to 30 and one aged 80 or older).

Summary of the overall study and its limitations: Estimates of total diversity from one million sequenced T cells were regarded as lower bounds and underestimates. Observed TCR beta diversity correlated strongly with the percentage of naive T cells measured by flow cytometry. Compared with the aged group, the long-lived group had more naive CD4+ T cells, fewer expanded clones and increased TCR diversity, a pattern suggesting age selection. Bulk unsorted PBMC profiling prevented conclusive comparison of naive and antigen-experienced compartments. Donor CMV infection status was unknown, potentially confounding age-related changes in expanded clonotypes. As age increased, observed TCR beta diversity per million T cells dropped in a roughly linear way, and a significant reduction was already evident by age 40.

Library preparation was by 5' RACE. TCRdb lists the instrument as Illumina HiSeq 2500. A second PCR of about 6 to 11 cycles was performed with a sample-barcoded 5' primer and a J-beta primer mix. A unique molecular identifier was introduced onto each TCR beta cDNA molecule by a template-switch 5' adaptor carrying 12 random nucleotides. At least 2.5 million CDR3-containing paired-end reads were obtained from each sample. All of the RNA was converted into first-strand cDNA using the Mint cDNA synthesis kit, with a TRBC-specific oligonucleotide serving as the primer. All cDNA was treated with uracil-DNA glycosylase and then went through a first 18-cycle PCR with the universal primers M1SS and BC2_uni_R. Per the authors' processing: Each sample was normalized by randomly selecting 1 million high-quality reads, each carrying a distinct molecular identifier. Instead of being binned into consensus sequences, reads with shared molecular identifiers were discarded. MiTCR, run with a Q25 quality threshold and the strictest error-elimination algorithm, handled CDR3 identification, clonotype clustering and error correction. Lower-bound total TCR beta diversity was estimated with a nonparametric unseen species model using Euler transformation. In TCRdb, the public reads were trimmed at Q25 with fastp and aligned with MiXCR, with productive beta chains retained. Rows matching on CDR3 protein sequence are summarized as one entry with the most common DNA and genes. Here the V and J calls rest on TCRdb's processing, not on the authors' analysis. Here the sample has 1.2 million to 1.5 million distinct CDR3 sequences; around 42% occur a single time. The ten most abundant clones make up 7% to 9.5% of the sample.

Regarding this clonotype: Which antigen it targets is not known. No much larger clone exists at a distance of one base, and base qualities are not known.

The 39 donors, aged roughly 6 to 95 years, were systemically healthy Caucasian individuals from Russia. About 9.1 milliliters of peripheral blood were collected from each donor into EDTA-treated Vacutainer tubes. Ficoll-Paque density-gradient centrifugation was used to isolate PBMCs, with at least 7 million per sample. Total RNA, at least 6 micrograms per sample, was extracted from PBMCs with Trizol reagent. For every donor, an aliquot of PBMCs went through flow cytometry to measure the percentages of naive CD45RAhigh/CD27high T cells. This TCR was sampled from a woman between 18 and 29 years old in good health. Sequenced sample: blood.

The sequenced DNA: TGTGCCAGCAGTTACTCCTCTAGCGGGGCTTTCTCCTACGAGCAGTACTTC. This encodes CASSYSSSGAFSYEQYF. The chain was built from TRBV6-6 and TRBJ2-7; 9 bases in between match TRBD2. The CDR3 numbers 17 residues from cysteine through phenylalanine. Just the 51-base CDR3 DNA is kept, in frame starting at base 1. As encoded in the germline V gene (reference sequence), CDR1 is MNHNY while CDR2 is SVGAGI. V ends up 0 bases short and J 0 bases short, with an unmatched junction base count of 6.